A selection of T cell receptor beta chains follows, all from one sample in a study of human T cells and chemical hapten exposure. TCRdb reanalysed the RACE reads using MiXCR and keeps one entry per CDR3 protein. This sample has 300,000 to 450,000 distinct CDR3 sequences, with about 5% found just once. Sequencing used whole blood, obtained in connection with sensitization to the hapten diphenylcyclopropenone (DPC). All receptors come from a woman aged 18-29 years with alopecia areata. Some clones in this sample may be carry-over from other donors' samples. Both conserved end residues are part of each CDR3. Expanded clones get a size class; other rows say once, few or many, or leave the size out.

CASSLAQGYNEQFF,TRBV7-6,TRBJ2-1,many
CASSPWDDQPQHF,TRBV12-3/TRBV12-4,TRBJ1-5,many
CASSYERMNTEAFF,TRBV6-2/TRBV6-3,TRBJ1-1,many
CAISVDNYGYTF,TRBV10-3,TRBJ1-2,-
CASSLAGTGETQYF,TRBV7-9,TRBJ2-5,-
CSVEKRGGTGELFF,TRBV29-1,TRBJ2-2,-
CASSLRPPWGTDTQYF,TRBV27,TRBJ2-3,-
CASRRLGLLAGEWAKNIQYF,TRBV7-9,TRBJ2-4,many
CASSTQDYGYTF,TRBV28,TRBJ1-2,-
CASSLLGATEAFF,TRBV27,TRBJ1-1,-
CASSLTDRDNSPLHF,TRBV28,TRBJ1-6,few
CASSRALGEQYF,TRBV12-3/TRBV12-4,TRBJ2-7,-
CASSPGGRSGSPLHF,TRBV7-2,TRBJ1-6,many
CASSQDLPPGSPLHF,TRBV4-2,TRBJ1-6,few
CASSSFDRGTTRAFF,TRBV6-2/TRBV6-3,TRBJ1-1,many
CASSWGQGETQYF,TRBV5-1,TRBJ2-5,many
CSVGDRGHGTTEAFF,TRBV29-1,TRBJ1-1,many
CASSYKGQGNTGELFF,TRBV6-2/TRBV6-3,TRBJ2-2,-
CASSPRQNTEAFF,TRBV12-3/TRBV12-4,TRBJ1-1,many
CASSQDPGAYEQYF,TRBV4-2,TRBJ2-7,few
CAISESGREFGYTF,TRBV10-3,TRBJ1-2,-
CASRGGTGQYEQYF,TRBV12-3/TRBV12-4,TRBJ2-7,many
CASSIRGRGNQPQHF,TRBV19,TRBJ1-5,few
CASSPGQGIPNTGELFF,TRBV6-5,TRBJ2-2,few